A single T cell receptor (beta chain) is shown here with its context. No antigen is known for it. Per-base quality was not reported, and no clone a single base away is much larger than it. In the paper's terms, the treatment or condition label means: roughly 18 received Ad26.COV2.S at low or high dose, single or two shots; about five received placebo; per-sample allocation not given. For vaccine and placebo recipients, the sequenced repertoires came from samples collected on day 63 after the first injection. Between 29 July and 7 August 2020, Cohort 1b enrolled 25 adults aged 18-55 years at one site in Boston, USA. As a vaccine, Ad26.COV2.S was a replication-incompetent adenovirus type 26 vector that expressed a prefusion-stabilized SARS-CoV-2 spike protein derived from the original Wuhan strain. The immunoSEQ Assay was the method used to sequence TCRbeta CDR3 regions. After extraction, genomic DNA underwent amplification by bias-controlled multiplex PCR, followed by high-throughput sequencing. The study's processing was this. Collapsing and filtering of sequences were performed to quantify the absolute abundance of each unique TCRbeta CDR3 region. T cell fraction was estimated by normalizing TCRbeta template counts to usable DNA, with usable DNA measured through amplification of reference genes found in all nucleated cells. Repertoire TCRs were annotated as SARS-CoV-2-specific when V gene, CDR3 amino acid sequence and J gene were exactly matched to a known reactive TCR set. The reference SARS-CoV-2 TCR set came from MIRA and was filtered for enrichment in COVID-19-positive ImmuneCODE repertoires, removing public or cross-reactive TCRs. Using the MIRA antigens, annotated TCRs were further analysed by specific ORF or by position within an ORF. Breadth was defined as the number of annotated unique rearrangements divided by the total number of unique productive rearrangements, and depth was defined as the summed frequency of the annotated unique rearrangements. Two-sided Wilcoxon rank-sum tests were used to compare TCR breadth between groups. Held by TCRdb, this immuneACCESS table contains in-frame sequences only and omits some clones. Under half of the omission traces to an unresolved V gene where checked; the cause of the rest is unknown. V and J calls and clone size are those listed in that table; D and trimming were worked out from the DNA. The sample records 300,000 to 400,000 clones, roughly nine tenths of which are singletons. The ten top clones hold about 5% of the sample.

This sample is drawn from a study of Ad26.COV2.S vaccination and SARS-CoV-2 variants (dated by TCRdb to 2020 to 2022). Study-level background: Vaccine-arm donors were drawn from COV1001, a multicentre, randomized, double-blind, placebo-controlled phase I-IIa trial of Ad26.COV2.S in healthy adults. A total of approximately 32 samples were included in the TCR-sequenced set, comprising around 20 Ad26.COV2.S vaccine recipients, 5 placebo recipients and 8 SARS-CoV-2 convalescent individuals. TCRbeta repertoire sequencing was used to assess the specificity and breadth of SARS-CoV-2-reactive T cell receptors after Ad26.COV2.S vaccination. Investigators remained blinded to trial group allocation during experiments and outcome assessment. Trial participants were randomized into five groups of five: low-dose or high-dose Ad26.COV2.S given once or twice, or placebo on both occasions. Ad26.COV2.S was administered intramuscularly at 5 x 10^10 or 1 x 10^11 viral particles, either as a single shot or as two shots given 56 days apart.

Overall study outcomes, separate from this receptor: The study was not powered to compare responses between vaccine doses or regimens. Substantial breadth of spike-specific CD8+ and CD4+ T cell responses was reported after vaccination. Ad26.COV2.S recipients had higher spike-specific TCR breadth than placebo recipients (P = 0.0014). The authors noted that total T cell responses may have been underestimated by the TCR breadth and depth analyses. Vaccine and placebo recipients had comparable non-spike TCR breadth, which fits with the vaccine containing only spike.

The CDR3 contains 14 residues, cysteine and phenylalanine counted. This entry keeps only the CDR3 DNA: 42 bases, framed from base 1. Relative to germline, V is 4 bases shorter and J is 0 bases shorter, with 8 bases between their ends. Rearrangement joined TRBV5-3 to TRBJ1-5; no D gene call is confident. TRBV5-3 is treated as an ORF (open reading frame) with a function not yet certain. The starting material was peripheral blood, obtained in a trial of Ad26.COV2.S vaccine versus placebo. This clonotype was sampled from a person aged 18 to 59 who received the Ad26.COV2.S COVID-19 vaccine or a placebo. The nucleotide sequence reads TGTGCCAGAAGCCTCGTTTATAGCAATCAGCCCCAGCATTTT. This gives the protein CARSLVYSNQPQHF.